This paragraph reports one T cell receptor (beta chain). Original analysis: Quantification of nucleated cells was approximated via reference gene primer amplification. Clones were read by immunoSEQ multiplex PCR, and TCRdb kept only the in-frame ones, dropping some. V and J calls and clone size are as listed in that table; D and trimming were resolved from the DNA. The sample holds about 230,000 clones, roughly four fifths seen once. The entry originates in a study of blood T cell repertoires in COVID-19. At the level of the study: Sites across the United States, Italy and Spain contributed samples from acute and convalescent COVID-19. In each case, the material was cDNA or gDNA derived from T cells, B-cell-depleted T cells, or PBMCs.

The CDR3 extends over 11 amino acids. Germline CDR1 is MNHEY and CDR2 is SVGAGI. V gave up 7 bases and J gave up 3 bases, with 7 bases separating them. The chain couples TRBV6-5 to TRBJ2-7; D gene uncertain. What was sequenced was peripheral blood. The sequence was collected from a woman aged 45-60 years with acute or convalescent COVID-19. The CDR3 coding sequence is TGTGCCAGCATGGCCTTCTACGAGCAGTACTTC. Its translation is CASMAFYEQYF.